These T cell receptor beta chains were read from a single sample in a study of cytomegalovirus exposure and HLA in healthy donors. Sequencing used immunoSEQ multiplex PCR; TCRdb keeps in-frame clones, though not all of them. The sample holds 150,000 to 200,000 clones; 75% to 80% are singletons and the top ten take roughly 13%. Sequences were obtained from PBMCs. The receptor source for this set is a man aged 45 to 65 in good health and CMV-seropositive. Each CDR3 is given with its conserved first and last residue. The D gene is left open where the match is weak. Size is stated for part of the rows, as once, few or many counts, or as a class when the clone is expanded.

D: NA
J: TRBJ1-2
V: TRBV5-5
size: NA
DNA: TGTGCCAGCAGCCTCAGGGAAGGGGTTGATGGCTACACCTTC
CDR3: CASSLREGVDGYTF

D: NA
J: TRBJ1-2
V: TRBV6-5
size: NA
DNA: TGTGCCAGCGGACAAGGACAGCTCAGCTATGGCTACACCTTC
CDR3: CASGQGQLSYGYTF

D: NA
J: TRBJ1-1
V: TRBV4-3
size: NA
DNA: TGCGCCAGCAGCTTGGACAGAAACACTGAAGCTTTCTTT
CDR3: CASSLDRNTEAFF

D: NA
J: TRBJ1-6
V: TRBV5-4
size: NA
DNA: TGTGCCAGCAGCAGAACAGGGCAAAGGGACTCACCCCTCCACTTT
CDR3: CASSRTGQRDSPLHF

D: TRBD1
J: TRBJ1-1
V: TRBV5-4
size: NA
DNA: TGTGCCAGCATGCCCGGGACAGCGAGCACTGAAGCTTTCTTT
CDR3: CASMPGTASTEAFF

D: TRBD2
J: TRBJ2-2
V: TRBV9
size: NA
DNA: TGTGCCAGCAGCGTAGTCCAGCGGGGGAACACCGGGGAGCTGTTTTTT
CDR3: CASSVVQRGNTGELFF

D: TRBD1
J: TRBJ1-2
V: TRBV10-3
size: NA
DNA: TGTGCCTCTTCCTTCAAGGGGGCCGACTATGGCTACACCTTC
CDR3: CASSFKGADYGYTF

D: NA
J: TRBJ1-1
V: TRBV4-2
size: NA
DNA: TGTGCCAGCAGCCCCAACGCGGGGACTGAAGCTTTCTTT
CDR3: CASSPNAGTEAFF

D: TRBD2
J: TRBJ2-1
V: TRBV7-7
size: few
DNA: TGTGCCAGCAGCCCCTCACTAGCGGGGGGGCCGGGCAATGAGCAGTTCTTC
CDR3: CASSPSLAGGPGNEQFF

D: TRBD1
J: TRBJ2-7
V: TRBV6-6
size: NA
DNA: TGTGCCAGCAGTAAGACAGGGGTATCCTACGAGCAGTACTTC
CDR3: CASSKTGVSYEQYF

D: TRBD1
J: TRBJ1-5
V: TRBV11-2
size: few
DNA: TGTGCCAGCAGTTGGACAGGGGACAATAGCAATCAGCCCCAGCATTTT
CDR3: CASSWTGDNSNQPQHF

D: NA
J: TRBJ2-3
V: TRBV15
size: NA
DNA: TGTGCCACCAGCAGGATGGCAGCGGCAGATACGCAGTATTTT
CDR3: CATSRMAAADTQYF

D: TRBD1
J: TRBJ1-4
V: TRBV19
size: NA
DNA: TGTGCCAGTAGTCCCCGGACAGGGGGTAATGAAAAACTGTTTTTT
CDR3: CASSPRTGGNEKLFF

D: NA
J: TRBJ1-1
V: TRBV28
size: NA
DNA: TGTGCCAGCAGTTTGGGACACGGAGGATTGAACACTGAAGCTTTCTTT
CDR3: CASSLGHGGLNTEAFF

D: TRBD1
J: TRBJ1-1
V: TRBV6-5
size: NA
DNA: TGTGCCAGCAGTTACGGCCCCGGGACAGGGTTTAACGCTTTCTTT
CDR3: CASSYGPGTGFNAFF

D: TRBD2
J: TRBJ2-5
V: TRBV4-1
size: few
DNA: TGCGCCAGCAGCCAGCAGACTAGCGGGGCGACCCAGTACTTC
CDR3: CASSQQTSGATQYF

D: NA
J: TRBJ2-2
V: TRBV7-9
size: few
DNA: TGTGCCAGCAGCTCCGTTGGAGGGCCGGACACCGGGGAGCTGTTTTTT
CDR3: CASSSVGGPDTGELFF

D: TRBD1
J: TRBJ2-1
V: TRBV7-3
size: NA
DNA: TGTGCCAGCAGCTTAATGGGGACAGCTCCCTACAATGAGCAGTTCTTC
CDR3: CASSLMGTAPYNEQFF

D: NA
J: TRBJ2-7
V: TRBV5-5
size: NA
DNA: TGTGCCAGCAGCTTAGGACTGAACGAGCAGTACTTC
CDR3: CASSLGLNEQYF

D: TRBD1
J: TRBJ1-1
V: TRBV4-2
size: NA
DNA: TGTGCCAGCAGCCAAACCCCCGCCGACGGACAGGGGGGCACTGAAGCTTTCTTT
CDR3: CASSQTPADGQGGTEAFF

D: NA
J: TRBJ1-5
V: TRBV19
size: NA
DNA: TGTGCCACCTTTAGGGGCTGGAATCAGCCCCAGCATTTT
CDR3: CATFRGWNQPQHF

D: TRBD2
J: TRBJ2-1
V: TRBV7-6
size: NA
DNA: TGTGCCAGCAGCCGCTCGGGGGGTCCTTACAATGAGCAGTTCTTC
CDR3: CASSRSGGPYNEQFF

D: NA
J: TRBJ2-5
V: TRBV5-1
size: few
DNA: TGCGCCAGCAGCTCACAGGGGAGGGAGACCCAGTACTTC
CDR3: CASSSQGRETQYF

D: NA
J: TRBJ1-4
V: TRBV5-4
size: NA
DNA: TGTGCCAGCAGCTTGGCGGAGACAACTAATGAAAAACTGTTTTTT
CDR3: CASSLAETTNEKLFF

D: NA
J: TRBJ1-2
V: TRBV6-6
size: NA
DNA: TGTGCCAGCAGTTACAGCTGGAGGGGTTATGGCTACACCTTC
CDR3: CASSYSWRGYGYTF

D: NA
J: TRBJ1-1
V: TRBV20-1
size: NA
DNA: TGCAGTGCTAACACGAACACTGAAGCTTTCTTT
CDR3: CSANTNTEAFF

D: TRBD1
J: TRBJ1-5
V: TRBV27
size: NA
DNA: TGTGCCAGCAGTGACAGGGATGGTAATCAGCCCCAGCATTTT
CDR3: CASSDRDGNQPQHF

D: TRBD1
J: TRBJ1-5
V: TRBV19
size: NA
DNA: TGTGCCAGTAGCGTGACAGGGGGCAATAGCAATCAGCCCCAGCATTTT
CDR3: CASSVTGGNSNQPQHF

D: NA
J: TRBJ1-6
V: TRBV7-2
size: NA
DNA: TGTGCCAGCAGCTTAGATACGGGTTACGGTTCACCCCTCCACTTT
CDR3: CASSLDTGYGSPLHF

D: NA
J: TRBJ1-1
V: TRBV2
size: NA
DNA: TGTGCCAGTACAGGTAACACTGAAGCTTTCTTT
CDR3: CASTGNTEAFF

D: TRBD1
J: TRBJ1-4
V: TRBV7-9
size: NA
DNA: TGTGCCAGCAGCCCACCGGACAGGGATGAAAAACTGTTTTTT
CDR3: CASSPPDRDEKLFF

D: NA
J: TRBJ1-1
V: TRBV6-1
size: NA
DNA: TGTGCCAGCAGTGTCCGGTCCAGAAGAACAGCGAACACTGAAGCTTTCTTT
CDR3: CASSVRSRRTANTEAFF

D: TRBD1
J: TRBJ1-3
V: TRBV6-5
size: NA
DNA: TGTGCCAGCAGTTACGCCGGGACAGGGACTGGAAACACCATATATTTT
CDR3: CASSYAGTGTGNTIYF

D: TRBD1
J: TRBJ1-6
V: TRBV5-5
size: NA
DNA: TGTGCCAGCAGCTACTACCGGGACAGGGCTCATTCACCCCTCCACTTT
CDR3: CASSYYRDRAHSPLHF

D: NA
J: TRBJ2-5
V: TRBV19
size: NA
DNA: TGTGCCAGTAGTCATGGGCCGCGGAGGGAGACCCAGTACTTC
CDR3: CASSHGPRRETQYF

D: TRBD1
J: TRBJ2-1
V: TRBV5-1
size: NA
DNA: TGCGCCAGCAGCTTCCGGGGACAGGGGCAAGACAATGAGCAGTTCTTC
CDR3: CASSFRGQGQDNEQFF

D: TRBD1
J: TRBJ1-5
V: TRBV4-3
size: NA
DNA: TGCGCCAGCAGCCTCGAAGGGGACAGGGGGATTAATCAGCCCCAGCATTTT
CDR3: CASSLEGDRGINQPQHF

D: NA
J: TRBJ1-5
V: TRBV6-5
size: once
DNA: TGTGCCAGCAGACGACAAAGCAATCAGCCCCAGCATTTT
CDR3: CASRRQSNQPQHF

D: TRBD1
J: TRBJ1-5
V: TRBV10-3
size: NA
DNA: TGTGCCATCAGTGAGTCGGACAGGACGAATCAGCCCCAGCATTTT
CDR3: CAISESDRTNQPQHF

D: NA
J: TRBJ2-1
V: TRBV7-3
size: once
DNA: TGTGCCAGCAGCTTAGGTCTCCGGGAACCACAATTCTTC
CDR3: CASSLGLREPQFF

D: TRBD1
J: TRBJ1-5
V: TRBV15
size: NA
DNA: TGTGCCACCAGCAGAGATGGGGGACAGGGTGGGCAGCCCCAGCATTTT
CDR3: CATSRDGGQGGQPQHF